The rows below give T cell receptor beta chains drawn from one sample of a study of shared clonotypes between healthy human individuals. Profiled with immunoSEQ multiplex PCR; TCRdb holds only in-frame clones, not every one. The sample lists 2,500,000 or so clones, around 92% occurring once. The sample taken for sequencing was naive CD4+ T cells from PBMCs. These receptors originate from a man between 18 and 29 years old in good health. Some clones in this sample may be carry-over from other donors' samples. CDR3s include the opening cysteine and the closing phenylalanine or tryptophan. Fields, in order: CDR3 protein, CDR3 DNA, clone size, J gene, V gene, D gene. A D gene is named only where the DNA matches it firmly. Clone size, where shown, is once, few, many, or a class for clones that have expanded.

CDR3: CASSAETVTNNSPLHF
DNA: TGTGCCAGCAGTGCCGAGACAGTTACCAATAATTCACCCCTCCACTTT
size: NA
J: TRBJ1-6
V: TRBV2
D: NA

CDR3: CASSLVGGSQPQHF
DNA: TGTGCCAGCAGCTTAGTCGGGGGTAGTCAGCCCCAGCATTTT
size: NA
J: TRBJ1-5
V: TRBV7-8
D: NA

CDR3: CASSSPGTDNTGELFF
DNA: TGTGCCAGCAGCTCTCCCGGGACAGACAACACCGGGGAGCTGTTTTTT
size: NA
J: TRBJ2-2
V: TRBV7-3
D: TRBD1

CDR3: CASSLRGPYEQYF
DNA: TGTGCCAGCAGCCTCAGGGGGCCCTACGAGCAGTACTTC
size: NA
J: TRBJ2-7
V: TRBV7-9
D: TRBD1

CDR3: CASSTRPGPRVGAQYF
DNA: TGCGCCAGCAGCACGCGTCCGGGTCCTCGAGTCGGGGCGCAGTATTTT
size: NA
J: TRBJ2-3
V: TRBV4-1
D: NA

CDR3: CASSTGHPRDTGELFF
DNA: TGTGCCAGCAGTACCGGACACCCAAGGGACACCGGGGAGCTGTTTTTT
size: NA
J: TRBJ2-2
V: TRBV9
D: NA

CDR3: CASRGRTGVYGYTF
DNA: TGTGCCAGCAGGGGAAGGACAGGGGTCTATGGCTACACCTTC
size: NA
J: TRBJ1-2
V: TRBV5-6
D: TRBD1

CDR3: CASSPGASYNEQFF
DNA: TGCGCCAGCAGCCCAGGGGCCTCTTACAATGAGCAGTTCTTC
size: NA
J: TRBJ2-1
V: TRBV4-3
D: NA

CDR3: CASSSPGDRAANYGYTF
DNA: TGTGCCAGCAGTTCCCCAGGGGACAGGGCGGCTAACTATGGCTACACCTTC
size: NA
J: TRBJ1-2
V: TRBV28
D: TRBD1

CDR3: CASSVASGGDTQYF
DNA: TGTGCCAGCAGCGTAGCTAGCGGAGGGGATACGCAGTATTTT
size: NA
J: TRBJ2-3
V: TRBV9
D: TRBD2

CDR3: CASSSETGSDTEAFF
DNA: TGTGCCAGCAGCTCCGAGACAGGGAGCGACACTGAAGCTTTCTTT
size: NA
J: TRBJ1-1
V: TRBV7-9
D: TRBD1

CDR3: CAIGGGPYEQYF
DNA: TGTGCCATCGGGGGGGGCCCCTACGAGCAGTACTTC
size: NA
J: TRBJ2-7
V: TRBV7-9
D: TRBD2

CDR3: CASSPFVTSGSMREQYF
DNA: TGTGCCAGTAGTCCATTTGTCACGAGCGGATCGATGAGGGAGCAGTACTTC
size: NA
J: TRBJ2-7
V: TRBV19
D: NA

CDR3: CASSPGTSGRGSYEQYF
DNA: TGTGCCAGCAGCCCCGGGACTAGCGGGAGGGGCTCCTACGAGCAGTACTTC
size: NA
J: TRBJ2-7
V: TRBV9
D: TRBD2

CDR3: CASSSVGGGTDTQYF
DNA: TGCGCCAGCAGCTCGGTCGGGGGGGGCACAGATACGCAGTATTTT
size: NA
J: TRBJ2-3
V: TRBV5-1
D: TRBD2

CDR3: CASSLNTYNEQFF
DNA: TGTGCCAGCAGCTTAAACACGTACAATGAGCAGTTCTTC
size: NA
J: TRBJ2-1
V: TRBV11-3
D: NA

CDR3: CASSLSTSGRGTDTQYF
DNA: TGTGCCAGCAGCTTATCGACTAGCGGGAGGGGAACAGATACGCAGTATTTT
size: NA
J: TRBJ2-3
V: TRBV5-4
D: TRBD2

CDR3: CASSRGRAAGELFF
DNA: TGCGCCAGCAGCAGGGGTAGGGCGGCCGGGGAGCTGTTTTTT
size: NA
J: TRBJ2-2
V: TRBV10-1
D: NA

CDR3: CASSSSNLGSSGVTGELFF
DNA: TGTGCCAGCAGTTCGTCCAACTTAGGGTCTAGCGGGGTCACCGGGGAGCTGTTTTTT
size: NA
J: TRBJ2-2
V: TRBV27
D: TRBD2

CDR3: CASSSGTGVPYNEQFF
DNA: TGTGCCAGCAGCTCCGGGACAGGGGTACCCTACAATGAGCAGTTCTTC
size: once
J: TRBJ2-1
V: TRBV5-4
D: TRBD1

CDR3: CASSRMSTNEKLFF
DNA: TGTGCCAGCAGCCGCATGTCAACTAATGAAAAACTGTTTTTT
size: once
J: TRBJ1-4
V: TRBV7-9
D: NA

CDR3: CASNHRDSVYGYTF
DNA: TGTGCCAGCAACCACCGGGACAGCGTTTATGGCTACACCTTC
size: NA
J: TRBJ1-2
V: TRBV6-1
D: TRBD1

CDR3: CASSTTVSAEKLFF
DNA: TGTGCCAGTAGTACTACAGTTTCCGCTGAAAAACTGTTTTTT
size: NA
J: TRBJ1-4
V: TRBV19
D: NA

CDR3: CASKPQATGELFF
DNA: TGTGCCAGCAAGCCCCAGGCGACCGGGGAGCTGTTTTTT
size: NA
J: TRBJ2-2
V: TRBV25-1
D: NA

CDR3: CASSLRGQETQYF
DNA: TGTGCCAGCAGCTTGCGGGGGCAAGAGACCCAGTACTTC
size: NA
J: TRBJ2-5
V: TRBV11-2
D: TRBD2

CDR3: CASSLFNRPDTQYF
DNA: TGTGCCAGCAGCTTATTCAACAGGCCAGATACGCAGTATTTT
size: NA
J: TRBJ2-3
V: TRBV7-7
D: NA

CDR3: CASSQEGGTRQAFF
DNA: TGCGCCAGCAGCCAAGAAGGGGGGACCCGACAGGCTTTCTTT
size: NA
J: TRBJ1-1
V: TRBV4-1
D: NA

CDR3: CSALTGAEAFF
DNA: TGCAGTGCCTTGACAGGGGCAGAAGCTTTCTTT
size: NA
J: TRBJ1-1
V: TRBV20-1
D: TRBD1

CDR3: CASSQGTLETQYF
DNA: TGCGCCAGCAGCCAAGGGACTTTGGAGACCCAGTACTTC
size: NA
J: TRBJ2-5
V: TRBV4-1
D: NA

CDR3: CASGFGLAPETQYF
DNA: TGTGCCAGCGGATTCGGACTAGCACCTGAGACCCAGTACTTC
size: once
J: TRBJ2-5
V: TRBV27
D: TRBD2

CDR3: CAVRTGANTGELFF
DNA: TGTGCCGTAAGGACAGGGGCCAACACCGGGGAGCTGTTTTTT
size: NA
J: TRBJ2-2
V: TRBV4-2
D: TRBD1

CDR3: CASSSGLLGNTIYF
DNA: TGTGCCAGCAGCTCGGGACTCCTTGGAAACACCATATATTTT
size: NA
J: TRBJ1-3
V: TRBV6-6
D: NA

CDR3: CASSLRNQNTEAFF
DNA: TGTGCCAGCAGCTTAAGAAACCAGAACACTGAAGCTTTCTTT
size: NA
J: TRBJ1-1
V: TRBV11-2
D: NA

CDR3: CASSYDNPNTEAFF
DNA: TGTGCCAGCAGTTATGACAACCCGAACACTGAAGCTTTCTTT
size: NA
J: TRBJ1-1
V: TRBV6-5
D: NA

CDR3: CASRRPGGGYTDTQYF
DNA: TGTGCCAGCAGGCGGCCGGGCGGCGGATACACAGATACGCAGTATTTT
size: NA
J: TRBJ2-3
V: TRBV7-2
D: NA

CDR3: CASRDLRGLYGYTF
DNA: TGTGCCAGCAGGGACCTCAGGGGGCTCTATGGCTACACCTTC
size: NA
J: TRBJ1-2
V: TRBV6-1
D: TRBD1

CDR3: CASRTGTGIGQPQHF
DNA: TGTGCCAGCAGGACCGGGACAGGGATTGGTCAGCCCCAGCATTTT
size: NA
J: TRBJ1-5
V: TRBV6-1
D: TRBD1

CDR3: CASSYRERTGELFF
DNA: TGTGCCAGCAGTTACCGGGAACGAACCGGGGAGCTGTTTTTT
size: NA
J: TRBJ2-2
V: TRBV6-6
D: NA

CDR3: CASSRRGTSGNNEQFF
DNA: TGTGCCAGCAGCCGGAGGGGGACTAGCGGTAATAATGAGCAGTTCTTC
size: NA
J: TRBJ2-1
V: TRBV14
D: TRBD2

CDR3: CASSRATVDTEAFF
DNA: TGCGCCAGCAGCCGAGCAACAGTGGACACTGAAGCTTTCTTT
size: NA
J: TRBJ1-1
V: TRBV5-1
D: NA

CDR3: CASSPGRQGLNTEAFF
DNA: TGTGCCAGCAGCCCGGGGAGACAGGGGCTGAACACTGAAGCTTTCTTT
size: NA
J: TRBJ1-1
V: TRBV5-4
D: TRBD1

CDR3: CASSLYPGVETQYF
DNA: TGCGCCAGCAGCCTGTATCCGGGAGTGGAGACCCAGTACTTC
size: NA
J: TRBJ2-5
V: TRBV4-1
D: NA

CDR3: CASSTLAGGRNEQFF
DNA: TGTGCCAGCAGTACACTAGCGGGAGGGAGGAATGAGCAGTTCTTC
size: NA
J: TRBJ2-1
V: TRBV6-5
D: TRBD2

CDR3: CAISGTAYNEQFF
DNA: TGTGCCATCAGCGGGACAGCCTACAATGAGCAGTTCTTC
size: NA
J: TRBJ2-1
V: TRBV10-3
D: TRBD1

CDR3: CAWSPTSFLETQYF
DNA: TGTGCCTGGAGTCCGACTAGCTTTTTAGAGACCCAGTACTTC
size: NA
J: TRBJ2-5
V: TRBV30
D: TRBD2

CDR3: CASSWGLAGGNTQYF
DNA: TGCGCCAGCAGCTGGGGACTAGCGGGTGGAAATACGCAGTATTTT
size: NA
J: TRBJ2-3
V: TRBV5-1
D: TRBD2

CDR3: CARSPFHRDVYGYTF
DNA: TGTGCCCGCAGCCCCTTTCACAGAGACGTATATGGCTACACCTTC
size: NA
J: TRBJ1-2
V: TRBV7-2
D: NA

CDR3: CASSPDRGQEKLFF
DNA: TGTGCCAGCAGTCCGGACAGGGGTCAAGAAAAACTGTTTTTT
size: NA
J: TRBJ1-4
V: TRBV2
D: TRBD1

CDR3: CASSVATRGQAFF
DNA: TGTGCCAGCAGCGTAGCTACCAGGGGGCAAGCTTTCTTT
size: NA
J: TRBJ1-1
V: TRBV9
D: TRBD1

CDR3: CASSEGTRTGAFF
DNA: TGTGCCAGCAGTGAAGGTACCCGAACCGGAGCTTTCTTT
size: NA
J: TRBJ1-1
V: TRBV6-1
D: NA

CDR3: CASSIPGDQPQHF
DNA: TGTGCCAGTAGTATACCAGGGGACCAGCCCCAGCATTTT
size: few
J: TRBJ1-5
V: TRBV19
D: NA

CDR3: CASSRTLLETQYF
DNA: TGTGCCAGCAGCCGAACCCTTTTGGAGACCCAGTACTTC
size: NA
J: TRBJ2-5
V: TRBV5-5
D: NA